These T cell receptor beta chains were read from a single sample in a study of T-cell reconstitution after alpha-beta-depleted transplantation in children. MiXCR was run by TCRdb on the PCR reads, yielding one entry per CDR3 protein. The sample lists about 610,000 distinct CDR3 sequences; about 10% were seen once. This specimen was PBMCs from the stem cell graft donor, taken from the stem cell graft. All receptors derive from a human donor who donated a stem cell graft to a child with acute myeloid leukemia. CDR3s include the opening cysteine and the closing phenylalanine or tryptophan. The D gene is left open where the match is weak. Part of the rows lack a size; the others show once, few, many or a class for expanded clones.

size | D | J | V | DNA | CDR3
many | - | TRBJ1-3 | TRBV27 | TGTGCCAGCAGTTTATCCCCGCTTCTGGGAAACACCATATATTTT | CASSLSPLLGNTIYF
many | TRBD2 | TRBJ2-2 | TRBV4-2 | TGTGCCAGCAGCCAAGATCTGACTAGCGTAGGAGGAGGCGGGGAGCTGTTTTTT | CASSQDLTSVGGGGELFF
- | - | TRBJ1-5 | TRBV4-2 | TGTGCCAGCAGCCAAGATTGGGGGGTAGGAGCACCCCAGCATTTT | CASSQDWGVGAPQHF
many | TRBD2 | TRBJ2-1 | TRBV7-8 | TGTGCCAGCACCTCTAGGGCGGGGGATGAGCAGTTCTTC | CASTSRAGDEQFF
- | - | TRBJ2-3 | TRBV7-2 | TGTGCCAGCAGCCACCCAAGGGAGGCTTCCTACACAGATACGCAGTATTTT | CASSHPREASYTDTQYF
- | - | TRBJ2-2 | TRBV28 | TGTGCCAGCGGCCCTTCGAAGCCCGGGGAGCTGTTTTTT | CASGPSKPGELFF
few | - | TRBJ2-3 | TRBV6-1 | TGTGCCAGCACCCAAGGGCTGACCACAGATACGCAGTATTTT | CASTQGLTTDTQYF
- | - | TRBJ2-2 | TRBV2 | TGTGCCAGCAGTGATGAGGGAGGACACACCGGGGAGCTGTTTTTT | CASSDEGGHTGELFF
few | TRBD2 | TRBJ2-1 | TRBV10-3 | TGTGCCATCTCGGTGGGACTACCCTACAATGAGCAGTTCTTC | CAISVGLPYNEQFF
few | - | TRBJ1-2 | TRBV5-1 | TGCGCCAGCAGCTTGGAATTTGGACGGGGCTATGGCTACACCTTC | CASSLEFGRGYGYTF
few | - | TRBJ2-1 | TRBV20-1 | TGCAGTGCTAGGATTGGTGCGACAAGGTCCTACAATGAGCAGTTCTTC | CSARIGATRSYNEQFF
- | - | TRBJ2-3 | TRBV11-2 | TGTGCCAGCAGCTTTTTCCGGGACCCCACAGATACGCAGTATTTT | CASSFFRDPTDTQYF
once | TRBD2 | TRBJ2-5 | TRBV5-1 | TGCGCCAGCAGCGAGACTAGCGGCCGGGAGACCCAGTACTTC | CASSETSGRETQYF
- | - | TRBJ2-1 | TRBV20-1 | TGCAGTGCTAGAGAGGGACAAAACTACAATGAGCAGTTCTTC | CSAREGQNYNEQFF
many | - | TRBJ1-1 | TRBV12-3/TRBV12-4 | TGTGCCAGCAGTAGAAAGGAGGAATGGGAAGCTTTCTTT | CASSRKEEWEAFF
- | - | TRBJ1-5 | TRBV11-2 | TGTGCCAGCAGCTTAGGGTGGGGGGCGCAGCCCCAGCATTTT | CASSLGWGAQPQHF
- | TRBD1 | TRBJ2-3 | TRBV27 | TGTGCCAGCAAAATAGGACAGGGGAGGGCAGATACGCAGTATTTT | CASKIGQGRADTQYF
many | TRBD1 | TRBJ1-4 | TRBV20-1 | TGCAGTGCTGGAGGGACAGGCCGGTTGGATGAAAAACTGTTTTTT | CSAGGTGRLDEKLFF
few | TRBD2 | TRBJ2-1 | TRBV5-1 | TGCGCCAGCAGCGCGGGACTAGCGAGGGATGAGCAGTTCTTC | CASSAGLARDEQFF
- | TRBD2 | TRBJ2-1 | TRBV11-2 | TGTGCCAGCAGCTTAGGGGTGGGGAGCGGGGGCCTTTACAATGAGCAGTTCTTC | CASSLGVGSGGLYNEQFF
few | TRBD1 | TRBJ1-1 | TRBV12-3/TRBV12-4 | TGTGCCAGCAGCCCAAGGCAGGGGGTCGCTGAAGCTTTCTTT | CASSPRQGVAEAFF
- | - | TRBJ2-7 | TRBV6-2/TRBV6-3 | TGTGCCAGCAGTTACATCTCCGGGACACCTTCCTACGAGCAGTACTTC | CASSYISGTPSYEQYF
few | - | TRBJ2-1 | TRBV28 | TGTGCCAGCACCCCGACAGTGAGCTCCTACAATGAGCAGTTCTTC | CASTPTVSSYNEQFF
many | - | TRBJ2-2 | TRBV7-9 | TGTGCCAGCAGCTTGCCCGGGACTTCCTACACCGGGGAGCTGTTTTTT | CASSLPGTSYTGELFF
few | - | TRBJ1-1 | TRBV9 | TGTGCCAGCAGCGTAGTCTCTACGGGTAGGACTGAAGCTTTCTTT | CASSVVSTGRTEAFF
- | - | TRBJ1-1 | TRBV3-1 | TGTGCCAGCAGCCAGGGGGGCGCGACTGGAGCTTTCTTT | CASSQGGATGAFF
many | - | TRBJ1-6 | TRBV12-3/TRBV12-4 | TGTGCCAGCAGTTTAGGCGGGACTAATTCACCCCTCCACTTT | CASSLGGTNSPLHF
few | TRBD1 | TRBJ1-6 | TRBV5-1 | TGCGCCAGCAGCTTAACGACAGGGGATAATTCACCCCTCCACTTT | CASSLTTGDNSPLHF
- | - | TRBJ2-5 | TRBV20-1 | TGCAGTGCTTTTAGCGAGAAGAGAGAGACCCAGTACTTC | CSAFSEKRETQYF
- | - | TRBJ2-1 | TRBV5-1 | TGCGCCAGCACCGGGACACTACCCTACAATGAGCAGTTCTTC | CASTGTLPYNEQFF
many | - | TRBJ2-7 | TRBV6-2/TRBV6-3 | TGTGCCAGCAGCCCCGCCCTCGGGGTCGAGCAGTACTTC | CASSPALGVEQYF
many | - | TRBJ2-7 | TRBV6-2/TRBV6-3 | TGTGCCAGCAGTTACTCGTCCGACAGTTCCTACGAGCAGTACTTC | CASSYSSDSSYEQYF
few | - | TRBJ1-3 | TRBV5-1 | TGCGCCAGCAGCTTGGGTTCAGATACGAGAACCACCATATATTTT | CASSLGSDTRTTIYF
many | TRBD1 | TRBJ1-3 | TRBV5-1 | TGCGCCAGCAGCAGGGACAGGTCGGGCTCTGGAAACACCATATATTTT | CASSRDRSGSGNTIYF
many | TRBD2 | TRBJ2-3 | TRBV4-3 | TGCGCCAGCAGCCAAGACTCGACTAGCGGGAGAGACACGCAGTATTTT | CASSQDSTSGRDTQYF
- | TRBD2 | TRBJ2-2 | TRBV4-2 | TGTGCCAGCAGCCAAGGCGGGAGGGCGGGAACCGGGGAGCTGTTTTTT | CASSQGGRAGTGELFF
many | - | TRBJ2-7 | TRBV5-1 | TGCGCCAGCAGCCAGGGACCCGGACTCTACGAGCAGTACTTC | CASSQGPGLYEQYF
few | TRBD1 | TRBJ1-5 | TRBV5-1 | TGCGCCAGCAGCCCCCGGACAGGGGACAATCAGCCCCAGCATTTT | CASSPRTGDNQPQHF
- | TRBD2 | TRBJ2-2 | TRBV27 | TGTGCCAGCAGTTTAAGCGGGGAATCCACCGGGGAGCTGTTTTTT | CASSLSGESTGELFF
- | - | TRBJ2-7 | TRBV28 | TGTGCCAGCAGGGCTACTGACAGCCCTCACTACGAGCAGTACTTC | CASRATDSPHYEQYF
many | - | TRBJ2-3 | TRBV5-5 | TGTGCCAGCAGCTTGGGAGGGGGAGGGCGCACAGATACGCAGTATTTT | CASSLGGGGRTDTQYF